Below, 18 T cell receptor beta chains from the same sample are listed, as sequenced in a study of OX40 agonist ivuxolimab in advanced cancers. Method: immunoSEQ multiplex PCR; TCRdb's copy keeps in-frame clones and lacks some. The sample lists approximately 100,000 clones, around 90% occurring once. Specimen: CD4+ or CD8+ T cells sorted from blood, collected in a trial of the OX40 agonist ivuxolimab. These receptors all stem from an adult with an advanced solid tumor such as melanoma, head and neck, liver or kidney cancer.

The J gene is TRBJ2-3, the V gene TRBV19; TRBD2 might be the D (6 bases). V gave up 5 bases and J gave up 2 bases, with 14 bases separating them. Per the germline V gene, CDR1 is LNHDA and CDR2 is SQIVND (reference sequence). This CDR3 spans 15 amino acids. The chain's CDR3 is CASSVGGTLTDTQYF. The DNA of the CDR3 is TGTGCCAGTAGTGTGGGCGGGACGCTCACAGATACGCAGTATTTT.

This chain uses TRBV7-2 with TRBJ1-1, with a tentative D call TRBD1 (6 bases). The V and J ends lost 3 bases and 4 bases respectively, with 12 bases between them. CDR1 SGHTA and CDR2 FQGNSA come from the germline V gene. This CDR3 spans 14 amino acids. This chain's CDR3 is CASSFAQGSTEAFF. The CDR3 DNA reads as TGTGCCAGCAGCTTTGCTCAGGGGTCCACTGAAGCTTTCTTT.

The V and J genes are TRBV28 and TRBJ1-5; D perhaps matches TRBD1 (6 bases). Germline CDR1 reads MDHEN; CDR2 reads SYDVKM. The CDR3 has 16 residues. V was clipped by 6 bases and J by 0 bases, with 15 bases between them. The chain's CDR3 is CASSAPGGHSNQPQHF. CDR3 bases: TGTGCCAGCAGCGCCCCCGGGGGCCATAGCAATCAGCCCCAGCATTTT.

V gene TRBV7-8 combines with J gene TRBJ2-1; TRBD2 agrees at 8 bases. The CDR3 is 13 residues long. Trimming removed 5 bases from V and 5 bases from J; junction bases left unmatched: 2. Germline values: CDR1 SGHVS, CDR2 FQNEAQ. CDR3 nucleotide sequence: TGTGCCAGCAGCCGTAGCGGGGACAATGAGCAGTTCTTC. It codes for CASSRSGDNEQFF.

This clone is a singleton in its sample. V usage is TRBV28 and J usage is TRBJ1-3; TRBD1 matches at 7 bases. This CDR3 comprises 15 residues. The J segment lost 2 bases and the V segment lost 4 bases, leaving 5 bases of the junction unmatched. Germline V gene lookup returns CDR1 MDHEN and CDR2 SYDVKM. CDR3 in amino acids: CASSSIQGAGNTIYF. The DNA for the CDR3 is TGTGCCAGCAGTTCAATCCAGGGGGCTGGAAACACCATATATTTT.

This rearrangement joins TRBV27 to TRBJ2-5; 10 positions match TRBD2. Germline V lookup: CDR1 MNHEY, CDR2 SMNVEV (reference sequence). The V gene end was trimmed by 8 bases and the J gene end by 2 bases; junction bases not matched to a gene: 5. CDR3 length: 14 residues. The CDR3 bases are TGTGCCAGCCGCCGACTAGCGGGTCAAGAGACCCAGTACTTC. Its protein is CASRRLAGQETQYF.

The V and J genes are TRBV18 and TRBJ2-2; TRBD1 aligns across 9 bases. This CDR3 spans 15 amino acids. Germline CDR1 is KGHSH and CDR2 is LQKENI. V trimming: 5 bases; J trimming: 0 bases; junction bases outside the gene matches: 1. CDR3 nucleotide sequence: TGTGCCAGCTCAAACAGGGGGCCGAACACCGGGGAGCTGTTTTTT. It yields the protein CASSNRGPNTGELFF.

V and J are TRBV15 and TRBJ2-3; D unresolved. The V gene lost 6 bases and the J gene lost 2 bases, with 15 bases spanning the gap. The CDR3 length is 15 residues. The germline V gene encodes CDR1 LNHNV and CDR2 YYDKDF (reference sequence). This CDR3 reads CATRKDRVNTDTQYF. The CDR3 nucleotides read TGTGCCACCAGAAAAGATAGGGTCAACACAGATACGCAGTATTTT. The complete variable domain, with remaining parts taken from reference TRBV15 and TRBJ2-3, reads DAMVIQNPRYQVTQFGKPVTLSCSQTLNHNVMYWYQQKSSQAPKLLFHYYDKDFNNEADTPDNFQSRRPNTSFCFLDIRSPGLGDTAMYLCATRKDRVNTDTQYFGPGTRLTVL.

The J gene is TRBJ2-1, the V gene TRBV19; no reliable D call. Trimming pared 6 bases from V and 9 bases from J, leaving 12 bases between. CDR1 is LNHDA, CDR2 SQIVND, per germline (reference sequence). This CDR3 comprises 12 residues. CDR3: CASRSEAREQFF. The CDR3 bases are TGTGCCAGTAGGTCGGAAGCCCGTGAGCAGTTCTTC.

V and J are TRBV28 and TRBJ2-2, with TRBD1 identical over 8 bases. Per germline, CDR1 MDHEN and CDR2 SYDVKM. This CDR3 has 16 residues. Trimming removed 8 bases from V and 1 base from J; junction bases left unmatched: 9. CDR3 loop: CASGRLQGENTGELFF. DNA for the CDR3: TGTGCCAGCGGTCGTTTACAGGGGGAGAACACCGGGGAGCTGTTTTTT.

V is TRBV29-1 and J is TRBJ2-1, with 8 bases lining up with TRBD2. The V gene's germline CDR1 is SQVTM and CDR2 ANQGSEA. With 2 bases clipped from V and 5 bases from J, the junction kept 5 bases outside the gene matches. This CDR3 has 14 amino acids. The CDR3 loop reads CSVERGLGNNEQFF. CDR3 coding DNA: TGCAGCGTTGAAAGGGGACTAGGGAACAATGAGCAGTTCTTC.

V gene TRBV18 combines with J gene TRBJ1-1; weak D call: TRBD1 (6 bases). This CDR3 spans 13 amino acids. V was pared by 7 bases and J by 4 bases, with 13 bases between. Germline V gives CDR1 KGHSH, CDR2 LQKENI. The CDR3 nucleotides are TGTGCCAGCTGGGGGCAGAGCAGCACTGAAGCTTTCTTT. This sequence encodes CASWGQSSTEAFF.

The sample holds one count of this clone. Written as DNA, the CDR3 is TGTGCCTGGGACAGCCTCAACTATGGCTACACCTTC. This sequence encodes CAWDSLNYGYTF. The chain carries TRBV30 and TRBJ1-2; D might be TRBD1 (5 bases). The CDR3 consists of 12 residues. The germline gives CDR1 GTSNPN, CDR2 SVGIG (reference sequence). V was clipped by 5 bases and J by 2 bases, with 9 bases between them. The entire variable domain, with the rest obtained from reference TRBV30 and TRBJ1-2, is as follows: SQTIHQWPATLVQPVGSPLSLECTVEGTSNPNLYWYRQAAGRGLQLLFYSVGIGQISSEVPQNLSASRPQDRQFILSSKKLLLSDSGFYLCAWDSLNYGYTFGSGTRLTVV.

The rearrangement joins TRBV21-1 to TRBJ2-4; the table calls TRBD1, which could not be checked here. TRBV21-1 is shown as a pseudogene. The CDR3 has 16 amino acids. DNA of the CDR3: TGTGCCAGCAGCTATTACAGGGGGTTAACCAAAAACATTCAGTACTTC. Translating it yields CASSYYRGLTKNIQYF.

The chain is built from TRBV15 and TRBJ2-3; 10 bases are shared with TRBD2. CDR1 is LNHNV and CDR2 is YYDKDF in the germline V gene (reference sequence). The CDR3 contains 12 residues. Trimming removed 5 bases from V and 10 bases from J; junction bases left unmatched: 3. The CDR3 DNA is TGTGCCACCAGCGCTAGCGGGGGCTCGCAGTATTTT. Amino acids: CATSASGGSQYF. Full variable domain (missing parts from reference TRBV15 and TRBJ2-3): DAMVIQNPRYQVTQFGKPVTLSCSQTLNHNVMYWYQQKSSQAPKLLFHYYDKDFNNEADTPDNFQSRRPNTSFCFLDIRSPGLGDTAMYLCATSASGGSQYFGPGTRLTVL.

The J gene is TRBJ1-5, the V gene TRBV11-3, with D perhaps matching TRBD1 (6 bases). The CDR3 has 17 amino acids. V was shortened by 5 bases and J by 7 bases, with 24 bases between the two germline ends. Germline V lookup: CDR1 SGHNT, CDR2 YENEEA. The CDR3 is CASSQNRGAGGFQPQHF. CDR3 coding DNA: TGTGCCAGCAGCCAGAATCGGGGGGCTGGGGGTTTCCAGCCCCAGCATTTT.

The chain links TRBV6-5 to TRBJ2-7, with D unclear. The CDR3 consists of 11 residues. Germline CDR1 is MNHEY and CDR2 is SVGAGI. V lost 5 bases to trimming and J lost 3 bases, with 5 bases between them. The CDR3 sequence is CASSGNYEQYF. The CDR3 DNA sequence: TGTGCCAGCAGTGGGAACTACGAGCAGTACTTC.

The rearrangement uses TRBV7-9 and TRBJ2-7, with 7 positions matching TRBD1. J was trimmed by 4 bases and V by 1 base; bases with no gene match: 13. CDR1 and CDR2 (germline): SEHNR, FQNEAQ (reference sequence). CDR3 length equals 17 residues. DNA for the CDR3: TGTGCCAGCAGCTTAGTGGGACAGTATAGGGGCCGATACGAGCAGTACTTC. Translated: CASSLVGQYRGRYEQYF.